Following are 21 T cell receptor beta chains from one sample sequenced in a study of beta chain features in type 1 diabetes. General study findings and limits: Within each of all four CD4+ subsets, Type 1 diabetes patients had TCRB CDR3s that were moderately but significantly shorter.

Reverse transcription of all isolated RNA meant that expressed TCRB transcripts were sequenced. Profiled with immunoSEQ multiplex PCR; TCRdb holds only in-frame clones, not every one. The sample carries hundreds of thousands of clones, around 9.9% recorded once. No antigens are known for them. Sequencing was done on a sample of naive CD4+ T cells from blood. The receptors were gathered from a man under 40 with type 1 diabetes.

This clone was picked up a small number of times. The chain employs TRBV5-5 and TRBJ2-4, with D perhaps TRBD1 (5 bases). V lost 0 bases and J 6 bases, leaving 13 bases between the germline ends. CDR3 size: 15 residues. The germline CDR1 and CDR2 sequences are SGHKS and YYEKEE (reference sequence). CDR3 in amino acids: CASSLGGPSGNIQYF. The CDR3 nucleotides read TGTGCCAGCAGCTTGGGGGGCCCATCAGGAAACATTCAGTACTTC.

This clone was detected a few times. The chain uses TRBV2 and TRBJ1-4; maybe TRBD1 (5 bases). The CDR3 loop spans 14 amino acids. Germline values: CDR1 SNHLY, CDR2 FYNNEI. V was pared by 9 bases and J by 5 bases, with 16 bases between. The CDR3 is CARRTVQGNEKLFF. CDR3 sequence (DNA): TGTGCCAGGCGGACGGTCCAGGGAAATGAAAAACTGTTTTTT.

This sequence joins TRBV27 and TRBJ2-3; 9 bases line up with TRBD2. Trimming removed 8 bases from V and 0 bases from J; junction bases left unmatched: 3. The CDR3 is made up of 14 amino acids. Germline V gene data show CDR1 as MNHEY and CDR2 as SMNVEV (reference sequence). Here the CDR3 reads CASRTSVSTDTQYF. The CDR3 DNA reads TGTGCCAGCCGGACTAGCGTTAGCACAGATACGCAGTATTTT.

J is TRBJ2-5 and V is TRBV5-1; the D is unclear. Germline CDR1 is SGHRS and CDR2 is YFSETQ. Trimming took 1 base from V and 0 from J, leaving 4 bases between them. The length of the CDR3 is 13 residues. CDR3 nucleotide sequence: TGCGCCAGCAGCTTGCCAGACCAAGAGACCCAGTACTTC. Amino acids: CASSLPDQETQYF.

The chain couples TRBV2 to TRBJ2-2; D is ambiguous. CDR1 is SNHLY and CDR2 is FYNNEI in the germline V gene. The CDR3 is 16 residues long. Trimming shortened V by 4 bases and J by 3 bases, and 15 bases separated the two germline ends. CDR3 bases: TGTGCCAGCAGTGCGTTACACCCGCAACACACCGGGGAGCTGTTTTTT. Encoded protein: CASSALHPQHTGELFF.

This chain uses TRBV7-2 with TRBJ2-7, with a tentative D call TRBD1 (6 bases). Trimming removed 5 bases at V and 5 bases at J, with 19 bases between. Germline CDR1 SGHTA, CDR2 FQGNSA. The CDR3 runs to 15 residues. The CDR3 protein is CASSRGDRSTNEQYF. The CDR3 coding sequence is TGTGCCAGCAGCCGGGGAGACAGGTCCACCAACGAGCAGTACTTC.

The sample holds a few counts of this clone. DNA for the CDR3: TGTGCCCCCAAGGAGGCCTACGAGCAGTACTTC. This gives the protein CAPKEAYEQYF. The chain is built from TRBV28 and TRBJ2-7, with D perhaps TRBD2 (5 bases). The CDR3 runs 11 residues. The germline V and J ends were trimmed by 11 bases and 2 bases, with 10 bases remaining between them. Germline CDR1 and CDR2: MDHEN and SYDVKM. The variable domain in full, completed from reference TRBV28 and TRBJ2-7, reads DVKVTQSSRYLVKRTGEKVFLECVQDMDHENMFWYRQDPGLGLRLIYFSYDVKMKEKGDIPEGYSVSREKKERFSLILESASTNQTSMYLCAPKEAYEQYFGPGTRLTVT.

The rearrangement joins TRBV19 to TRBJ1-4; 9 bases map to TRBD1. Germline CDR1 LNHDA, CDR2 SQIVND (reference sequence). V lost 7 bases to trimming and J lost 3 bases; unmatched junction nucleotides: 6. There are 15 residues in the CDR3. CDR3 residues: CASKRTGGPNEKLFF. As DNA, the CDR3 is TGTGCCAGTAAGAGAACAGGGGGCCCTAATGAAAAACTGTTTTTT.

Only a few counts were recorded for this clone. The chain recombines TRBV11-1 with TRBJ2-1; D is possibly TRBD2 (6 bases). The CDR3 is 15 amino acids. Germline assignment: CDR1 SGHAT and CDR2 FQDESV (reference sequence). V gave up 5 bases and J gave up 4 bases, with 15 bases separating them. The CDR3 sequence is CASSRDAGSYNEQFF. The CDR3 DNA follows: TGTGCCAGCAGCCGCGATGCGGGGTCTTACAATGAGCAGTTCTTC.

The chain is built from TRBV5-1 and TRBJ2-2; tentative D call: TRBD2 (6 bases). V lost 2 bases and J 5 bases, leaving 7 bases between the germline ends. The CDR3 spans 13 residues. Germline V gene sequence: CDR1 SGHRS, CDR2 YFSETQ. The CDR3 nucleotides read TGCGCCAGCAGCTTCGGGAGTACCGGGGAGCTGTTTTTT. Translation: CASSFGSTGELFF.

This chain uses TRBV6-5 with TRBJ1-2; 7 nucleotides agree with TRBD1. V shed 2 bases and J 4 bases; nucleotides not matched to a gene: 4. Per the germline V gene, CDR1 is MNHEY and CDR2 is SVGAGI. The CDR3 contains 14 residues. CDR3 bases: TGTGCCAGCAGTTACCGGGACAGCGGCTATGGCTACACCTTC. Its protein is CASSYRDSGYGYTF.

The V and J genes are TRBV7-3 and TRBJ2-3; the D gene is possibly TRBD2 (5 bases). Germline assignment: CDR1 SGHTA and CDR2 FQGTGA. Trimming left V 2 bases short and J 0 bases short, with 9 bases between. The CDR3 runs 15 residues. The CDR3: CASSLRGASTDTQYF. CDR3 bases: TGTGCCAGCAGCTTACGGGGAGCTAGCACAGATACGCAGTATTTT.

This clone has more than one count but fewer than ten. The chain employs TRBV30 and TRBJ1-6; D may be TRBD1 (5 bases). The CDR3 loop spans 15 amino acids. Trimming cost V 2 bases and J 4 bases, with 12 bases left between them. Germline loops: CDR1 GTSNPN, CDR2 SVGIG (reference sequence). CDR3 in DNA: TGTGCCTGGAGTACAACAGGCGATTATAATTCACCCCTCCACTTT. Its translation is CAWSTTGDYNSPLHF.

V is TRBV7-2 and J is TRBJ2-3; D call uncertain. The V gene lost 1 base and the J gene lost 7 bases, with 9 bases spanning the gap. Germline V gives CDR1 SGHTA, CDR2 FQGNSA. This CDR3 comprises 13 residues. CDR3 sequence: CASSLVSFNTQYF. CDR3 coding DNA: TGTGCCAGCAGCTTAGTTAGCTTTAATACGCAGTATTTT.

The rearrangement uses TRBV7-6 and TRBJ2-3; 11 nucleotides match TRBD1. This CDR3 region has 15 residues. Trimming took 5 bases from V and 6 from J; bases not matched to a gene: 7. CDR1 and CDR2 from the germline V gene are SGHVS and FNYEAQ. The CDR3 here is CASSSRDRGMDTQYF. CDR3 nucleotide sequence: TGTGCCAGCAGCAGCCGGGACAGGGGGATGGATACGCAGTATTTT.

The rearrangement links TRBV7-2 to TRBJ2-5, with D possibly TRBD2 on 5 matching bases. The V gene lost 6 bases and the J gene lost 5 bases, with 10 bases spanning the gap. This CDR3 has 12 residues. CDR1 and CDR2 (germline): SGHTA, FQGNSA. This CDR3 is CASRSGIETQYF. The DNA for the CDR3 is TGTGCCAGCAGGTCGGGGATCGAGACCCAGTACTTC.

CDR3 protein: CASTLTGTGARWAFF. The CDR3, as DNA: TGTGCCAGTACCCTTACGGGTACAGGGGCTCGGTGGGCTTTCTTT. The rearrangement links TRBV19 to TRBJ1-1; 7 bases fit TRBD1. Germline trimming cut 7 bases from V and 11 bases from J; bases unmatched to any gene: 19. Per germline, CDR1 LNHDA and CDR2 SQIVND (reference sequence). CDR3 size: 15 residues.

V is TRBV9 and J is TRBJ1-2; D call uncertain. This CDR3 is built from 14 residues. Germline assignment: CDR1 SGDLS and CDR2 YYNGEE. With 0 bases removed from V and 8 bases from J, the gap between germline ends came to 14 bases. For the CDR3, the DNA is TGTGCCAGCAGCGTAGATACCTCTCCCAGAGGCTACACCTTC. This codes for CASSVDTSPRGYTF.

This clone was recorded a few times. J is TRBJ2-2 and V is TRBV7-2, with TRBD1 matching over 8 bases. Trimming cost V 3 bases and J 6 bases; bases outside gene matches: 3. Germline V gives CDR1 SGHTA, CDR2 FQGNSA. This CDR3 region has 14 residues. CDR3 sequence: CASSLQGAAGELFF. The CDR3 DNA follows: TGTGCCAGCAGCTTGCAGGGGGCTGCCGGGGAGCTGTTTTTT.

A remark on this clone: Other DNA sequences in this specimen translate into the identical CDR3. This rearrangement joins TRBV7-9 to TRBJ1-2; no definite D call. CDR1 SEHNR and CDR2 FQNEAQ come from the germline V gene (reference sequence). The length of the CDR3 is 12 residues. V was clipped by 5 bases and J by 3 bases, with 7 bases between them. The CDR3, as DNA: TGTGCCAGCAGCCGGGAGGACTATGGCTACACCTTC. Encoded protein: CASSREDYGYTF.

The rearrangement joins TRBV2 to TRBJ1-2; D remains ambiguous. This CDR3 has 13 residues. V lost 5 bases to trimming and J lost 8 bases, with 15 bases between them. Germline lookup yields CDR1 SNHLY and CDR2 FYNNEI. The CDR3 DNA is TGTGCCAGCAGTACACTGACATCCACGGGCTACACCTTC. It codes for CASSTLTSTGYTF.